These T cell receptor beta chains were read from a single sample in a study of shared clonotypes between healthy human individuals. Sequencing used immunoSEQ multiplex PCR; TCRdb keeps in-frame clones, though not all of them. This table holds fewer than 3 million clones, approximately 90% found once. Sequenced: naive CD4+ T cells from PBMCs. Receptor source: a man younger than 30 in good health. Some clones in this sample may be carry-over from other donors' samples. Each CDR3 is given without its conserved first and last residue. D genes are given only for firm matches. The size field is filled for only some rows; it gives once, few, many or a size class.

cdr3_aa v_call clone_size d_call
ASSLDPAPYEQY TRBV5-1 once .
ASSQAMTASGETQY TRBV4-3 . .
ASSVTSGRGTDTQY TRBV9 . TRBD2
ASSSHQRGLNQPQH TRBV28 . TRBD1
ATSRDRGGVSSYNSPLH TRBV15 . .
ASSRKTGGAGGYT TRBV6-5 . TRBD1
ASSLAVSGSGTQETQY TRBV5-1 . .
ASSFASSGNTIY TRBV7-6 . .
ASSQKFQAGAAGANTGELF TRBV14 . TRBD2
ASSPTGAANEKLF TRBV28 . TRBD1
ASSLWGGQLSYNEQF TRBV7-3 . TRBD2
ASSLVGQGTGGGYT TRBV5-6 . .
ASSPPRATEKSYYGYT TRBV4-1 . .
ASSTADLTLTAQY TRBV28 . .
ASSVTPGLAGGAYEQY TRBV9 . TRBD2
ASSRARWDANLQH TRBV23-1 . .
ASSFGLAGVNEQF TRBV7-3 . TRBD2
ASSSRVWQPQH TRBV7-2 . .
ASSLGTAVSNEKLF TRBV5-1 . .
ASSFGADSSYEQY TRBV5-1 . .
ASSDDPTEAF TRBV6-5 . .
ASSYTQGRDTQY TRBV6-5 . .
ATSGRVSNQPQH TRBV19 few .
ASSPPTGGYGYT TRBV18 . TRBD1
ASREINEQF TRBV5-1 . .
ASTYTGALNQPQH TRBV19 . .
AISVGDSGGNQPQH TRBV10-3 once .
ASNPGLSWGTEQF TRBV27 . .
ASSLARDGTDTQY TRBV5-1 once .
ASSLQRQTSTDTQY TRBV27 . .
ASSAGVSNQPQH TRBV11-2 . .